Listed below are T cell receptor beta chains from one sample, sequenced in a study of metastatic and nonmetastatic thyroid tumors. TCRdb re-clonotyped the PCR reads through MiXCR. The table records roughly 59,000 clones, around 15% of them present only once. The sequenced sample consisted of blood. The source of these receptors is a male donor with papillary thyroid cancer or a benign thyroid nodule (not recorded which). Some clones in this sample may be carry-over from other donors' samples. CDR3s include the opening cysteine and the closing phenylalanine or tryptophan. Each record gives: CDR3 length, clone size, J gene, V gene, D gene, CDR3 DNA, CDR3 protein. D genes are given only for firm matches. Not every row has a clone size; where given, it reads once, few, many or a size class.

11 many TRBJ1-1 TRBV28 NA TGTGCCAGCACCGTCGATACGGCAGCTTTCTTT CASTVDTAAFF
14 many TRBJ1-5 TRBV19 NA TGTGCCAGTAGTACCTATAACAGCAATCAGCCCCAGCATTTT CASSTYNSNQPQHF
17 many TRBJ2-2 TRBV6-1 NA TGTGCCAGCAGGATGAGAGAGCGGACGGTCAACACCGGGGAGCTGTTTTTT CASRMRERTVNTGELFF
16 many TRBJ1-4 TRBV19 NA TGTGCCAGTAGTAAGCCACGGGGCCCAACTAATGAAAAACTGTTTTTT CASSKPRGPTNEKLFF
15 many TRBJ2-6 TRBV6-1 NA TGTGCCAGCATACCTAGCAGCTCTGGGGCCAACGTCCTGACTTTC CASIPSSSGANVLTF
14 many TRBJ1-2 TRBV4-3 NA TGCGCCAGCAGCCTGGACCGAGCTAACTATGGCTACACCTTC CASSLDRANYGYTF
12 NA TRBJ1-2 TRBV30 NA TGTGCCTGGAATGACAGGACGGATGGCTACACCTTC CAWNDRTDGYTF
15 NA TRBJ2-1 TRBV2 TRBD1 TGTGCCAGCACTGCGACAGGGACATCCTACAATGAGAAGTTCTTC CASTATGTSYNEKFF
14 many TRBJ1-1 TRBV25-1 NA TGTGCCAGCAGTGAAGACCCCGGGGACACTGAAGCTTTCTTT CASSEDPGDTEAFF
15 few TRBJ1-2 TRBV24-1 TRBD1 TGCGCAACCGAACACCCGGGACAGATATACGAAGGCTACACCTTC CATEHPGQIYEGYTF
14 many TRBJ1-5 TRBV19 NA TGTGCCACCGCGAGGTCTTATAGCAATCAGCCCCAGCATTTT CATARSYSNQPQHF
16 many TRBJ2-2 TRBV2 NA TGTGCCCTCACTCGCAGGGCGGGGGCAGGCACCGGGGAGCTGTTTTTT CALTRRAGAGTGELFF
16 many TRBJ2-1 TRBV3-1 NA TGTGCCAGCAGCCAAGAGCAGGGCAGGGACCACAATGAGCAGTTCTTC CASSQEQGRDHNEQFF
14 many TRBJ2-3 TRBV4-1 NA TGCGCCAGCAGCCATAGTCCCGGCACAGATACGCAGTATTTT CASSHSPGTDTQYF
15 many TRBJ1-4 TRBV5-1 TRBD1 TGCGCCAGCAGCTTGGAAGGACAGGGGAGTGAAAAACTGTTTTTT CASSLEGQGSEKLFF
14 many TRBJ1-1 TRBV7-9 NA TGTGCCAGCAGCTTAGTCCCGGGGGGGGGCGAAGCTTTCTTT CASSLVPGGGEAFF
16 few TRBJ2-3 TRBV20-1 TRBD2 TGCAGTACGGGACTAGCGGGGGGAGGTGATGTAGATACGCAGTATTTT CSTGLAGGGDVDTQYF
16 NA TRBJ2-7 TRBV11-1 NA TGTGCCAGCAGTGGGGGAGTAGCGGTGGGTGGCCACGAGCAGTACTTC CASSGGVAVGGHEQYF